Shown below are 4 T cell receptor beta chains from a single sample sequenced in a study of blood T cells in healthy people across ages. It was with a sample-barcoded 5' primer and a J-beta primer mix that a second PCR of roughly 7 to 11 cycles was run. Each CDR3 protein gets one entry after TCRdb re-called the 5' RACE reads with MiXCR. This table has roughly 720,000 distinct CDR3 sequences, less than 70% appearing once. The sequenced sample was blood. These receptors all come from a man older than 75 in good health.

DNA for the CDR3: TGTGCCAGCAGCTCCAGGTCTACCGGGGTTCATGAAAAACTGTTTTTT. Its translation: CASSSRSTGVHEKLFF. The genes are TRBV7-9 and TRBJ1-4; D call uncertain. V lost 4 bases and J 6 bases, leaving 18 bases between the germline ends. This CDR3 has 16 residues. CDR1 SEHNR and CDR2 FQNEAQ come from the germline V gene (reference sequence).

The chain uses TRBV5-1 and TRBJ2-7; 9 positions match TRBD1. The CDR3 consists of 16 residues. V trimming: 0 bases; J trimming: 4 bases; junction bases outside the gene matches: 8. Germline assignment: CDR1 SGHRS and CDR2 YFSETQ. CDR3 sequence: CASSLARTGAPYEQYF. CDR3 nucleotides: TGCGCCAGCAGCTTGGCAAGGACAGGGGCCCCTTACGAGCAGTACTTC.

The chain combines TRBV7-2 with TRBJ2-5; 8 bases map to TRBD2. Per germline, CDR1 SGHTA and CDR2 FQGNSA. This CDR3 has 18 residues. The junction had 20 bases not matched to a gene; V was cut back by 0 bases and J by 11 bases. The CDR3 sequence is CASSLAGGESGGWNEQYF. The CDR3 nucleotides read TGTGCCAGCAGCTTAGCAGGAGGAGAGTCGGGAGGGTGGAATGAGCAGTACTTC.

A few counts support this clonotype. CDR3 in amino acids: CSVALRDIGFYEQYF. The CDR3 DNA reads as TGCAGCGTTGCCCTTCGGGACATAGGGTTTTACGAGCAGTACTTC. V gene TRBV29-1 combines with J gene TRBJ2-7, with a tentative D call TRBD1 (6 bases). Per germline, CDR1 SQVTM and CDR2 ANQGSEA. The CDR3 sequence is 15 residues long. Trimming left V 4 bases short and J 4 bases short, with 20 bases between.